This T cell receptor beta chain stems from a study of CD8+CD57+ T cells in acquired aplastic anemia. Across the whole study: An average of roughly 2.9 ug of DNA was obtained from sorted CD4+ and CD8+ cells. Study-level points and caveats: Levels of CD8+ Simpson's diversity were not significantly distinct in patients versus controls. Roughly 28 was the count of CD8+ CDR3 sequences that patients shared with controls.

Both TCR beta VDJ combination and CDR3 sequence profiling were carried out. Genomic DNA was the template for this profiling. From the reads, TCRdb called clonotypes with MiXCR, one entry per CDR3 protein. Here the sample spans 150,000 to 200,000 distinct CDR3 sequences, over 60% being singletons. The V and J ends lost 7 bases and 6 bases respectively, with 10 bases between them. The length of the CDR3 is 12 residues. Germline CDR1 and CDR2: MNHEY and SVGEGT. This clonotype was seen repeatedly, ten times or more. The antigen remains unidentified. The chain joins TRBV6-2 or TRBV6-3 to TRBJ2-1, with a possible D match to TRBD2 (5 bases). Sample: sorted CD4+, CD8+, or CD8+CD57+ T cells (not recorded which) from PBMCs. The source of this sequence is a human donor with severe aplastic anemia or a healthy control (not recorded which). The CDR3 coding sequence is TGTGCCAGCACCTCAGGAGGCAATGAGCAGTTCTTC. It is translated as CASTSGGNEQFF.